This T cell receptor (beta chain) was identified in a study of T cell responses to AZD1222 COVID-19 vaccine. Study results and limitations: Close to half of all spike-specific TCRs reportedly target regions of the variants that are unmutated. Recipients of AZD1222 seropositive at baseline numbered only 6 or 7. There were mostly white British donors and more females than males, and clonal diversity was possibly underestimated. Mapped onto spike, vaccine-associated CD4 TCRs spanned it and were dominant at 160-218 and 743-854.

About this clone: Its antigen remains unidentified.

Data came from immunoSEQ multiplex PCR; TCRdb stores just in-frame clones and leaves some out. The profile shows about 78,000 clones, approximately 91% of them singletons. J was trimmed by 14 bases and V by 3 bases; bases with no gene match: 7. CDR3 length: 12 amino acids. Germline V gene data show CDR1 as GTSNPN and CDR2 as SVGIG (reference sequence). This receptor was obtained from an adult in good health. This sequence joins TRBV30 and TRBJ2-1, with 10 nucleotides matching TRBD2. Sequencing was performed on peripheral blood, taken on day 0 of MenACWY control vaccination. The CDR3 sequence is CAWRSGGALKFF. DNA of the CDR3: TGTGCCTGGAGGAGCGGGGGGGCCTTGAAGTTCTTC. Variable domain in full (rest from reference TRBV30 and TRBJ2-1): SQTIHQWPATLVQPVGSPLSLECTVEGTSNPNLYWYRQAAGRGLQLLFYSVGIGQISSEVPQNLSASRPQDRQFILSSKKLLLSDSGFYLCAWRSGGALKFFGPGTRLTVL.